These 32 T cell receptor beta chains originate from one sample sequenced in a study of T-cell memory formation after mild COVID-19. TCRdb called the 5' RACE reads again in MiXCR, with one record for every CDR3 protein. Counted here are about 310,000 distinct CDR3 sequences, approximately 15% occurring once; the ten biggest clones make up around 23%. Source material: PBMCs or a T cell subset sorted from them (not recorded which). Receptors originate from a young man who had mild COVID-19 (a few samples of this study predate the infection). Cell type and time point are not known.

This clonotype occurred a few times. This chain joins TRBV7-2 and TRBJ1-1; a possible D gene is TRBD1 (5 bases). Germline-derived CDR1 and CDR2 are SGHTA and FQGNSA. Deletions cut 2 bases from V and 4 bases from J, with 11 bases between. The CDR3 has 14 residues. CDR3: CASSLIGGATEAFF. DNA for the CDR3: TGTGCCAGCAGCTTAATCGGTGGGGCCACTGAAGCTTTCTTT.

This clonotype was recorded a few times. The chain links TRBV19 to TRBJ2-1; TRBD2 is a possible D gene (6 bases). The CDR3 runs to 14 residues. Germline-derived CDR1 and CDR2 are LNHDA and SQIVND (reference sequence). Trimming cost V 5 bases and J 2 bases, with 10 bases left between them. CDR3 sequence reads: CASSLREAYNEQFF. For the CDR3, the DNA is TGTGCCAGTAGTTTGCGGGAAGCCTACAATGAGCAGTTCTTC.

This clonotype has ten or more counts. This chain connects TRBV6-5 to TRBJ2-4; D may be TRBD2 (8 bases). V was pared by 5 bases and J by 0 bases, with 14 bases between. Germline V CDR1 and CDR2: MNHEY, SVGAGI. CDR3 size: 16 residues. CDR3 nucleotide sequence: TGTGCCAGCAGTCTCGGGGGGGACAGAGCCAAAAACATTCAGTACTTC. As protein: CASSLGGDRAKNIQYF.

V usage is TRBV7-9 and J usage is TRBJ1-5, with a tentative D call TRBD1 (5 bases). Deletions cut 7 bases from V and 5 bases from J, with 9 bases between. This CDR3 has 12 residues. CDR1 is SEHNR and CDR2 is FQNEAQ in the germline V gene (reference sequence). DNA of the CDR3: TGTGCCAGCACGGGAGGGGATCAGCCCCAGCATTTT. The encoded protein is CASTGGDQPQHF.

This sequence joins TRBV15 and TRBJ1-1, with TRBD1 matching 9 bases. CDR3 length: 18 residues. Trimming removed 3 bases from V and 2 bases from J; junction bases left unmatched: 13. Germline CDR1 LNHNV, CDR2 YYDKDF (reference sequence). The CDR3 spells CATSSFPTGTGSNTEAFF. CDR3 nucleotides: TGTGCCACCAGCAGTTTCCCAACCGGGACAGGGAGTAACACTGAAGCTTTCTTT.

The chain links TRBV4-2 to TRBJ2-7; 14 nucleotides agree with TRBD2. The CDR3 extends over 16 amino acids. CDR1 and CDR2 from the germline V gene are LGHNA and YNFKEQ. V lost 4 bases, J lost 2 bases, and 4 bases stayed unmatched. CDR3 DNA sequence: TGTGCCAGCAGCCCGACTAGCGGGGGGGTAACCTACGAGCAGTACTTC. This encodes CASSPTSGGVTYEQYF.

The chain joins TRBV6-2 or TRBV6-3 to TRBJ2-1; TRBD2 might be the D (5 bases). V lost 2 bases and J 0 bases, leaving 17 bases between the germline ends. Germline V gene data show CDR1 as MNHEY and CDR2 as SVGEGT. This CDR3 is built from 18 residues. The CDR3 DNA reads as TGTGCCAGCAGTTACGGATTCTTGAAAGGGAGCTCCTACAATGAGCAGTTCTTC. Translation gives CASSYGFLKGSSYNEQFF.

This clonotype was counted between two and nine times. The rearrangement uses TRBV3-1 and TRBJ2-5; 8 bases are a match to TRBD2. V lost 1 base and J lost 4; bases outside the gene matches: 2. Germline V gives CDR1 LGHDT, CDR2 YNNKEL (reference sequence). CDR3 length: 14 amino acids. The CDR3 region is CASSQGGLGETQYF. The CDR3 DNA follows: TGTGCCAGCAGCCAAGGGGGACTAGGAGAGACCCAGTACTTC.

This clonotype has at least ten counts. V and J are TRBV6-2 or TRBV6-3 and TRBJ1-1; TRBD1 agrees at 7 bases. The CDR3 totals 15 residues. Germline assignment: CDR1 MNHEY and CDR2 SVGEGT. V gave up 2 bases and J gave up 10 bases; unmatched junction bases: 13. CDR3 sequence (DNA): TGTGCCAGCAGTTACCCTTGGTACAGGGGCAAGGGAGCTTTCTTT. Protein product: CASSYPWYRGKGAFF.

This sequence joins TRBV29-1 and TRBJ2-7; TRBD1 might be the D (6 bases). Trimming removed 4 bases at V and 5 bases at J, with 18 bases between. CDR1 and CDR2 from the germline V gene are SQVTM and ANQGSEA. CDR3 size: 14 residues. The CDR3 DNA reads TGCAGCGTTGTGGTTAGGGGGTTCCTCGACGAGCAGTACTTC. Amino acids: CSVVVRGFLDEQYF.

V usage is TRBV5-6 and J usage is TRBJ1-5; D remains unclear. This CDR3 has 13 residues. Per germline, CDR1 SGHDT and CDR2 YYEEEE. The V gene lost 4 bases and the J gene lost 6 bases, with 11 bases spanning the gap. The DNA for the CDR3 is TGTGCCAGCAGCCTGACCTTCGGTCAGCCCCAGCATTTT. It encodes CASSLTFGQPQHF.

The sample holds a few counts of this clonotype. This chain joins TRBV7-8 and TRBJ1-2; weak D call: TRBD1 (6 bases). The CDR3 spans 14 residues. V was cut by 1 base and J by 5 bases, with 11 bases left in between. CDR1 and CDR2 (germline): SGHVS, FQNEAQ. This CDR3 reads CASSLEGRGYGYTF. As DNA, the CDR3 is TGTGCCAGCAGCTTAGAGGGCAGGGGATATGGCTACACCTTC.

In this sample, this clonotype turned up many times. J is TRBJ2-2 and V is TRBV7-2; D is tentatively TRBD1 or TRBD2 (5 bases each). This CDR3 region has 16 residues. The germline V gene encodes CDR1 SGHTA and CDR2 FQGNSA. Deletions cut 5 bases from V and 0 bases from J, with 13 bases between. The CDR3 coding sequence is TGTGCCAGCAGCACTAGACAGAGACCGAACACCGGGGAGCTGTTTTTT. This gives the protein CASSTRQRPNTGELFF.

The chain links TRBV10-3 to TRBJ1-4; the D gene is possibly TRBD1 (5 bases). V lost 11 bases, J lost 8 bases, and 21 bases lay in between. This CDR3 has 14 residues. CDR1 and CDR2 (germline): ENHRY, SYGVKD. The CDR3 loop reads CALNRRGVCEKLFF. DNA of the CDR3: TGTGCCCTTAACAGGCGGGGGGTTTGCGAAAAACTGTTTTTT.

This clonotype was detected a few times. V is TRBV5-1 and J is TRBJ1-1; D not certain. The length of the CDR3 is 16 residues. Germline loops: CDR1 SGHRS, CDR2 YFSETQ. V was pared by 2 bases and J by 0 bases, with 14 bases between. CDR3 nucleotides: TGCGCCAGCAGCTTACATACGAACGTCCTGAACACTGAAGCTTTCTTT. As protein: CASSLHTNVLNTEAFF.

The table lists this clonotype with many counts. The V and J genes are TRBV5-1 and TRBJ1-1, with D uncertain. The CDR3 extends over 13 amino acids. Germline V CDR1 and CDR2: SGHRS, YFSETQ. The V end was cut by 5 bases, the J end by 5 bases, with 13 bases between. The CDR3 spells CASSLGSETEAFF. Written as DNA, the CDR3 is TGCGCCAGCAGTCTGGGATCAGAGACTGAAGCTTTCTTT.

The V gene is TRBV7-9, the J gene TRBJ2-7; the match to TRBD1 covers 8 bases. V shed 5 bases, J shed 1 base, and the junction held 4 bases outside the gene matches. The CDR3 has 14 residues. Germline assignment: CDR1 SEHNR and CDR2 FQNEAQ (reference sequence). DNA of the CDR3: TGTGCCAGCAGCCGGACAGGGCGTTCCTACGAGCAGTACTTC. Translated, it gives CASSRTGRSYEQYF.

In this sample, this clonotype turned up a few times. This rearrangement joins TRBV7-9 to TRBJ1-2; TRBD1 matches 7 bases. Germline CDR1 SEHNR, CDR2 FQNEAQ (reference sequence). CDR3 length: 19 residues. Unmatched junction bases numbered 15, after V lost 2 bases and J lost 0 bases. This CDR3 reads CASSLRGGLITLSNYGYTF. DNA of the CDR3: TGTGCCAGCAGCTTAAGAGGGGGCCTCATAACCCTATCTAACTATGGCTACACCTTC.

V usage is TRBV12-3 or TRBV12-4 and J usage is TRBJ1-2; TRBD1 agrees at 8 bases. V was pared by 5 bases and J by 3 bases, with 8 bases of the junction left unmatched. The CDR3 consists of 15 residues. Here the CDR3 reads CASSPGTGGYYGYTF. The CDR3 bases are TGTGCCAGCAGTCCCGGCACAGGGGGGTACTATGGCTACACCTTC.

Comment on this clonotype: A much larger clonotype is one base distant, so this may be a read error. The CDR3 protein is CATSDVLAGGINEQFF. CDR3 coding DNA: TGTGCCACCAGTGATGTGCTGGCCGGGGGGATTAATGAGCAGTTCTTC. This chain connects TRBV24-1 to TRBJ2-1; 7 positions agree with TRBD2. Germline values: CDR1 KGHDR, CDR2 SFDVKD. CDR3 length: 16 residues. V shed 3 bases, J shed 7 bases, and the junction held 11 bases outside the gene matches.

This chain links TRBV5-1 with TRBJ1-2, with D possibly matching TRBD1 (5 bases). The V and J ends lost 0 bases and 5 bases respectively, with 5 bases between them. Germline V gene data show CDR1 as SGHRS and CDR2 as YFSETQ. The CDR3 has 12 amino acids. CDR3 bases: TGCGCCAGCAGCTTGGGACAGTATGGCTACACCTTC. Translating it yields CASSLGQYGYTF.

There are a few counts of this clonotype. CDR3 region: CAISDLDSKYQPQHF. The CDR3 nucleotides read TGTGCCATCAGTGACCTGGACAGCAAGTATCAGCCCCAGCATTTT. The chain uses TRBV10-3 and TRBJ1-5, with a tentative D call TRBD1 (6 bases). V lost 3 bases and J lost 5, with 14 bases in between. There are 15 residues in the CDR3. The germline CDR1 and CDR2 sequences are ENHRY and SYGVKD.

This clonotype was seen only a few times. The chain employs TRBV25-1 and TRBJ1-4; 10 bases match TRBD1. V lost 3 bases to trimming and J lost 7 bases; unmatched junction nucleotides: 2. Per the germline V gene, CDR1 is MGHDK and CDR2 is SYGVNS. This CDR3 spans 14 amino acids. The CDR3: CASSDRTGGEKLFF. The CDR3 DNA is TGTGCCAGCAGTGACCGGACAGGGGGTGAAAAACTGTTTTTT. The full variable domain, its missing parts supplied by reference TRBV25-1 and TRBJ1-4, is EADIYQTPRYLVIGTGKKITLECSQTMGHDKMYWYQQDPGMELHLIHYSYGVNSTEKGDLSSESTVSRIRTEHFPLTLESARPSHTSQYLCASSDRTGGEKLFFGSGTQLSVL.

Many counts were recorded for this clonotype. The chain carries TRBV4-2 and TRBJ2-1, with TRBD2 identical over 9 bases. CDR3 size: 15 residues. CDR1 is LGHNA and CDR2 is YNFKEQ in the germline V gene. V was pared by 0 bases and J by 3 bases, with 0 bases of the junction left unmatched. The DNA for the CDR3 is TGTGCCAGCAGCCAAGAGCGGGGGGGCTACAATGAGCAGTTCTTC. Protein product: CASSQERGGYNEQFF.

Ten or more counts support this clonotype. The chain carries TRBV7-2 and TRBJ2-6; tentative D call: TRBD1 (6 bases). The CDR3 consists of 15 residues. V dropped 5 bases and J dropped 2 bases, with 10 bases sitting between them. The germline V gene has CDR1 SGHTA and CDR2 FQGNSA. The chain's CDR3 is CASSPRQAGANVLTF. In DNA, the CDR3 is TGTGCCAGCAGCCCTAGACAGGCTGGGGCCAACGTCCTGACTTTC.

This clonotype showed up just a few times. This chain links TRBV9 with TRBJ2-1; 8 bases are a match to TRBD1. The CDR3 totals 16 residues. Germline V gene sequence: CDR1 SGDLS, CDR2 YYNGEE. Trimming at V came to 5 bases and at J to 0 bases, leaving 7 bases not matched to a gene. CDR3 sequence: CASSRLGQGSYNEQFF. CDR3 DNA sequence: TGTGCCAGCAGTCGACTCGGACAGGGCTCCTACAATGAGCAGTTCTTC.

DNA for the CDR3: TGTGCCAGCAGCTACCGGCCGGGCGGGAACTATGGCTACACCTTC. Its protein product is CASSYRPGGNYGYTF. V and J are TRBV7-2 and TRBJ1-2; D call uncertain. The CDR3 has 15 residues. V dropped 4 bases and J dropped 2 bases, with 14 bases sitting between them. Germline assignment: CDR1 SGHTA and CDR2 FQGNSA.

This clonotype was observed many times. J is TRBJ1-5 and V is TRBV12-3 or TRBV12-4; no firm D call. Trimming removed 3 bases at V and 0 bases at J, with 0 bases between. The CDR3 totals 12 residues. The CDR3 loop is CASSFSNQPQHF. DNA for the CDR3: TGTGCCAGCAGTTTTAGCAATCAGCCCCAGCATTTT.

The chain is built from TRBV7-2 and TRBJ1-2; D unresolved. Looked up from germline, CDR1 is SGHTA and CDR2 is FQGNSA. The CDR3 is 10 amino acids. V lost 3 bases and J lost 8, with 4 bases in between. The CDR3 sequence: CASSLRGYTF. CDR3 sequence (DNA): TGTGCCAGCAGCTTGAGAGGCTACACCTTC.

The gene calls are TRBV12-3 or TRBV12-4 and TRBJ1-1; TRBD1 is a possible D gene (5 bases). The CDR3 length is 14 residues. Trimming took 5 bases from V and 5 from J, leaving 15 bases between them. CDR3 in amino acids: CASSPRGSWTEAFF. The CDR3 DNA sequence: TGTGCCAGCAGTCCGAGGGGATCTTGGACTGAAGCTTTCTTT.

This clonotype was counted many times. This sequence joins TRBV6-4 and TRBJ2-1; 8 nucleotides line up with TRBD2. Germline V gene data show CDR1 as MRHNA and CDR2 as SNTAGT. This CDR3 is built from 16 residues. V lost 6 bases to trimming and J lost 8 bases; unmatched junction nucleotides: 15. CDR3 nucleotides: TGTGCCAGCAGACGGGGGGGTAGCGGCAAAGACGATGAGCAGTTCTTC. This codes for CASRRGGSGKDDEQFF.

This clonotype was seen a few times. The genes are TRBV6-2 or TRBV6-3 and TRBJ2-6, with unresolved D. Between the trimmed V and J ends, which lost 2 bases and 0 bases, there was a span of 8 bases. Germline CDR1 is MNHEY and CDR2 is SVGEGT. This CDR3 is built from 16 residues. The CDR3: CASSYAWGSGANVLTF. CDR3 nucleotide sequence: TGTGCCAGCAGTTACGCCTGGGGCTCTGGGGCCAACGTCCTGACTTTC.